These 2 T cell receptor beta chains came from one sample sequenced in a study of T cells in Graves' hyperthyroidism and ophthalmopathy. Amplified TCR beta CDR3 regions came from RNA transcripts. The HTBI primer set served for first-round RT-PCR of the TCR CDR3. TCRdb analysed the multiplex PCR reads with MiXCR anew, one entry per CDR3 protein. This table has 350,000 to 450,000 distinct CDR3 sequences, more than 13% appearing once. The sequencing sample was made of blood. The origin of the receptors is a man in his fifties or sixties with Graves' ophthalmopathy.

A note on this clonotype: With a much larger clone just one base away, this may be a read error. V gene TRBV12-3 or TRBV12-4 combines with J gene TRBJ1-2; TRBD1 matches at 8 bases. The J segment lost 4 bases and the V segment lost 3 bases, leaving 10 bases of the junction unmatched. This CDR3 region has 16 residues. As DNA, the CDR3 is TGTGCCAGCAGTTTTCGGGGGGGGACAGGAATCTATGGCTACACCTTC. It is translated as CASSFRGGTGIYGYTF.

This clonotype was seen repeatedly, ten times or more. A single base separates this from a much larger clone, so it may be a read error. The chain uses TRBV28 and TRBJ1-1, with D perhaps TRBD1 (5 bases). CDR1 is MDHEN and CDR2 is SYDVKM in the germline V gene. The CDR3 covers 14 residues. V was pared by 6 bases and J by 4 bases, with 15 bases between. CDR3 bases: TGTGCCAGCAGGAGGGGTATAATGAGCACTGAAGCTTTCTTT. It is translated as CASRRGIMSTEAFF. Based on the CDR3 plus reference TRBV28 and TRBJ1-1, the full variable domain is DVKVTQSSRYLVKRTGEKVFLECVQDMDHENMFWYRQDPGLGLRLIYFSYDVKMKEKGDIPEGYSVSREKKERFSLILESASTNQTSMYLCASRRGIMSTEAFFGQGTRLTVV.